The T cell receptor (beta chain) under discussion was sequenced for a study of CD8 T cells in ankylosing spondylitis (dated by TCRdb to the late 2010s). Turning to the overall study: T cell receptor beta repertoires were profiled in healthy donors and ankylosing spondylitis patients so that disease-linked TCR variants could be found. Peripheral blood was sampled, and synovial fluid was additionally collected from ankylosing spondylitis patients. The full study cohort was made up of 20 to 25 ankylosing spondylitis patients and approximately 100 healthy donors.

For sequencing, an Illumina HiSeq 2500 was employed. Quantitative 5'-RACE with molecular barcodes was the method used to prepare the TCR beta libraries. The paper's processing steps were these. A new computational method based on a probabilistic model of VDJ rearrangement was used to identify disease-linked TCR variants. The raw public reads went through TCRdb reprocessing: fastp at Q25, MiXCR clone calling, in-frame beta chains kept. Here each entry gathers all rows of one CDR3 protein and keeps the most common genes and DNA. TCRdb, not the authors, supplied the V and J calls. The sample data list around 130,000 distinct CDR3 sequences, and 17% of these were observed just once. The ten most abundant clones make up around a third of the sample. Results the study describes overall, beyond this receptor: In peripheral blood, the disease-linked clones were found at relatively low frequencies and had a CD8+ phenotype. The disease-linked clones were reported to be significantly enriched in matched synovial fluid samples from ankylosing spondylitis patients. A TCR beta motif of several highly homologous amino acid variants appeared characteristic of blood from ankylosing spondylitis patients. Some motif variants were previously reported in synovial fluid and blood of reactive arthritis patients, suggesting common disease-initiation mechanisms.

A remark on this clonotype: Its binding antigen is unknown. No much larger clone is present one base from it, and per-base qualities are unavailable.

This TCR came from a male donor with ankylosing spondylitis. Sequenced sample: blood, either unsorted or a sorted T cell fraction (not recorded which).

The DNA reads TGTGCCAGCAGTGATCTGCCCCTCACCGGGGAGCTGTTTTTT. The encoded protein is CASSDLPLTGELFF. The chain couples TRBV6-1 to TRBJ2-2; the D gene remains uncertain. Reading the germline V gene gives CDR1 MNHNS and CDR2 SASEGT. CDR3 length: 14 amino acids, cysteine to phenylalanine. The only DNA kept is the CDR3, 42 bases in frame from the first base. V loses 3 bases, J loses 4 bases, and the germline ends lie 9 bases apart.